The T cell receptor (beta chain) under discussion was sequenced for a study of brain T cells in children with intractable seizures. General observations from the study: Pre- and post-surgery blood differed in depth, so pre-surgery absences may be undersampling.

Specified time point: blood from clinic visit 5 months post-surgery; TSC patient then seizure free. The sequenced cases were selected for having the highest brain T cell transcript signatures. At least one anti-epileptic drug was given before surgery. CDR3 length equals 14 residues. V lost 2 bases, J lost 8 bases, and 18 bases lay in between. The germline V gene has CDR1 GTSNPN and CDR2 SVGIG (reference sequence). The assay was immunoSEQ multiplex PCR, and TCRdb's table has in-frame clones only and misses some. The sample holds a few hundred thousand clones, about 93% seen once. Of note for this clone: What it recognizes is unknown.

This sequence was found in a boy under two years old with tuberous sclerosis and intractable seizures. Sequenced material: peripheral blood, taken 4 to 6 months after surgery. The chain recombines TRBV30 with TRBJ1-2; D is ambiguous. The CDR3 DNA sequence: TGTGCCTGGAGTTATTATAGAAGGTGGATCGGCTACACCTTC. This sequence encodes CAWSYYRRWIGYTF.